This entry lists 13 T cell receptor beta chains sequenced from one sample in a study of blood T cell repertoires in COVID-19. Method: immunoSEQ multiplex PCR; TCRdb's copy keeps in-frame clones and lacks some. The sample lists roughly 240,000 clones; approximately 85% were seen once. Sequencing input: PBMCs or T cells enriched from blood (not recorded which). These TCRs come from a woman aged 50 to 60 with acute COVID-19.

On this clone itself: The sample has other DNA sequences that encode this CDR3 too. This rearrangement joins TRBV25-1 to TRBJ1-5; D remains unclear. The germline V gene has CDR1 MGHDK and CDR2 SYGVNS. V was pared by 1 base and J by 0 bases, with 10 bases between. The CDR3 loop spans 16 amino acids. In nucleotides, the CDR3 is TGTGCCAGCAGTGAATCCGGCAGGTCTAGCAATCAGCCCCAGCATTTT. This translates into CASSESGRSSNQPQHF.

The chain combines TRBV6-6 with TRBJ1-5; possible D gene TRBD1, 5 bases. Per the germline V gene, CDR1 is MNHNY and CDR2 is SVGAGI (reference sequence). This CDR3 comprises 16 residues. V was pared by 0 bases and J by 0 bases, with 9 bases between. CDR3 bases: TGTGCCAGCAGTTACTCCGGCAGGGATAGCAATCAGCCCCAGCATTTT. Residues: CASSYSGRDSNQPQHF.

This rearrangement joins TRBV7-2 to TRBJ2-7; 8 positions match TRBD2. Looked up from germline, CDR1 is SGHTA and CDR2 is FQGNSA. The V gene end was trimmed by 1 base and the J gene end by 1 base; junction bases not matched to a gene: 6. This CDR3 region has 16 residues. CDR3 bases: TGTGCCAGCAGCTTAGTGGGCGGGGGGATTTCCTACGAGCAGTACTTC. This translates into CASSLVGGGISYEQYF.

The chain joins TRBV11-2 to TRBJ1-4, with TRBD1 identical over 10 bases. Germline V CDR1 and CDR2: SGHAT, FQNNGV. This CDR3 comprises 17 residues. With 1 base clipped from V and 5 bases from J, the junction kept 7 bases outside the gene matches. The CDR3: CASSLVGTGALNEKLFF. CDR3 DNA sequence: TGTGCCAGCAGCTTAGTTGGGACAGGGGCCCTAAATGAAAAACTGTTTTTT.

J is TRBJ2-7 and V is TRBV7-9, with unresolved D. This CDR3 contains 12 residues. Germline V lookup: CDR1 SEHNR, CDR2 FQNEAQ (reference sequence). Trimming pared 1 base from V and 7 bases from J, leaving 8 bases between. CDR3 bases: TGTGCCAGCAGCTTAGTGGAGAAGGAGCAGTACTTC. This codes for CASSLVEKEQYF.

The chain combines TRBV25-1 with TRBJ1-2, with D uncertain. Germline V lookup: CDR1 MGHDK, CDR2 SYGVNS. CDR3 length: 14 amino acids. V shed 5 bases and J shed 4 bases, with 14 bases lying between them. As DNA, the CDR3 is TGTGCCAGCAGTTCAACTGGACTTTCCTATGGCTACACCTTC. Amino acid sequence: CASSSTGLSYGYTF.

This clone was picked up one time. The V and J genes are TRBV27 and TRBJ1-1; a weak D match, TRBD1 (5 bases). The CDR3 length is 15 residues. Looked up from germline, CDR1 is MNHEY and CDR2 is SMNVEV (reference sequence). Trimming took 6 bases from V and 4 from J, leaving 18 bases between them. Here the CDR3 reads CASRSLGREATEAFF. The DNA for the CDR3 is TGTGCCAGCAGATCACTCGGCAGGGAGGCCACTGAAGCTTTCTTT.

The chain carries TRBV4-3 and TRBJ1-3, with unresolved D. This CDR3 is 15 amino acids long. Germline assignment: CDR1 LGHNA and CDR2 YSLEER. The V and J ends lost 3 bases and 0 bases respectively, with 9 bases between them. The CDR3 sequence: CASSHTGRSGNTIYF. The DNA for the CDR3 is TGCGCCAGCAGCCACACTGGGCGCTCTGGAAACACCATATATTTT.

The chain carries TRBV5-4 and TRBJ2-5; TRBD2 matches at 13 bases. This CDR3 has 16 amino acids. The germline V gene has CDR1 SGHNT and CDR2 YYREEE (reference sequence). V lost 4 bases and J lost 1; bases outside the gene matches: 4. The CDR3 region has the DNA TGTGCCAGCAGCGGCGGACTAGCGGGGGCCCAAGAGACCCAGTACTTC. Translated: CASSGGLAGAQETQYF.

CDR3 nucleotides: TGTGCCAGCAGCTTGGTCAGGGGGGCCCGTACAGATACGCAGTATTTT. Amino acid sequence: CASSLVRGARTDTQYF. The rearrangement links TRBV5-6 to TRBJ2-3, with a tentative D call TRBD1 (7 bases). Germline lookup yields CDR1 SGHDT and CDR2 YYEEEE. The CDR3 consists of 16 residues. Trimming left V 0 bases short and J 3 bases short, with 14 bases between.

This rearrangement joins TRBV6-5 to TRBJ1-5; 11 bases line up with TRBD1. This CDR3 has 13 residues. V lost 6 bases and J lost 6; bases outside the gene matches: 1. CDR1 and CDR2 (germline): MNHEY, SVGAGI. DNA of the CDR3: TGTGCCAGCAGGGGGACAGGGGGTCAGCCCCAGCATTTT. It codes for CASRGTGGQPQHF.

This clone showed up many times. This chain uses TRBV6-1 with TRBJ1-5, with a possible D match to TRBD1 (5 bases). Trimming removed 2 bases from V and 5 bases from J, with 13 bases in between. In germline, CDR1 is MNHNS, CDR2 SASEGT. The CDR3 length is 15 residues. CDR3 sequence reads: CASSERGGRHQPQHF. The DNA for the CDR3 is TGTGCCAGCAGTGAAAGGGGCGGCAGACATCAGCCCCAGCATTTT.

This clone was detected only once. The chain carries TRBV9 and TRBJ1-2; 9 positions agree with TRBD1. From germline, CDR1 is SGDLS and CDR2 YYNGEE. The CDR3 is made up of 17 amino acids. J was trimmed by 6 bases and V by 3 bases; bases with no gene match: 15. The CDR3 loop is CASSDGTGRNLYHGYTF. For the CDR3, the DNA is TGTGCCAGCAGCGACGGGACAGGGCGTAATCTTTACCATGGCTACACCTTC.